A selection of T cell receptor beta chains follows, all from one sample in a study of blood T cells in healthy people across ages. TCRdb redid the calling of the 5' RACE reads with MiXCR, one entry per CDR3 protein. The sample records under 1,000,000 distinct CDR3 sequences, about 36% being singletons. The sample comprised blood. The receptor set was obtained from a man aged 18 to 30 in good health. Each CDR3 is given with its conserved first and last residue. Each record gives: D gene, J gene, clone size, V gene, CDR3 protein, CDR3 DNA. A D gene is named only where the DNA matches it firmly. Clone size is shown for a subset of rows, as once, few, many or a class of expanded clone.

D: .
J: TRBJ1-6
size: .
V: TRBV27
CDR3: CASSEGTYLNSPLHF
DNA: TGTGCCAGCAGCGAGGGGACATATCTGAATTCACCCCTCCACTTT

D: .
J: TRBJ2-3
size: .
V: TRBV29-1
CDR3: CSVGYDTQYF
DNA: TGCAGCGTTGGTTATGATACGCAGTATTTT

D: .
J: TRBJ2-5
size: .
V: TRBV4-2
CDR3: CASSQEPQYAYGGRETQYF
DNA: TGTGCCAGCAGCCAAGAACCCCAGTACGCGTACGGGGGTCGGGAGACCCAGTACTTC

D: TRBD1
J: TRBJ2-7
size: few
V: TRBV7-9
CDR3: CASTAGTGYEQYF
DNA: TGTGCCAGCACCGCCGGGACAGGTTACGAGCAGTACTTC

D: .
J: TRBJ1-2
size: few
V: TRBV6-5
CDR3: CASRFTTGLGGYGYTF
DNA: TGTGCCAGCAGATTTACGACAGGCCTGGGGGGCTATGGCTACACCTTC

D: .
J: TRBJ1-1
size: few
V: TRBV6-1
CDR3: CASSMGVLISPEAFF
DNA: TGTGCCAGCAGTATGGGGGTCCTCATTTCCCCTGAAGCTTTCTTT

D: TRBD2
J: TRBJ2-3
size: many
V: TRBV29-1
CDR3: CSARGTSGRSDTQYF
DNA: TGCAGCGCACGAGGGACTAGCGGGAGGTCCGATACGCAGTATTTT

D: TRBD2
J: TRBJ2-3
size: .
V: TRBV28
CDR3: CASSFGGGAVDTQYF
DNA: TGTGCCAGCAGTTTCGGCGGGGGGGCCGTGGATACGCAGTATTTT

D: .
J: TRBJ1-2
size: .
V: TRBV6-6
CDR3: CASSYSTPVGSPGGYTF
DNA: TGTGCCAGCAGTTACTCGACTCCCGTTGGATCTCCGGGGGGCTACACCTTC

D: TRBD1
J: TRBJ2-2
size: .
V: TRBV12-3/TRBV12-4
CDR3: CASTRQGANTGELFF
DNA: TGTGCCAGCACCCGACAGGGTGCGAACACCGGGGAGCTGTTTTTT

D: .
J: TRBJ2-7
size: many
V: TRBV12-3/TRBV12-4
CDR3: CASSFFTVSSYEQYF
DNA: TGTGCCAGCAGTTTTTTCACAGTTAGCTCCTACGAGCAGTACTTC

D: .
J: TRBJ2-5
size: few
V: TRBV20-1
CDR3: CSACIPGRQETQYF
DNA: TGCAGTGCCTGTATACCGGGCCGACAAGAGACCCAGTACTTC

D: .
J: TRBJ2-5
size: .
V: TRBV28
CDR3: CASSFKGFQETQYF
DNA: TGTGCCAGCAGTTTTAAGGGTTTCCAAGAGACCCAGTACTTC

D: .
J: TRBJ2-1
size: .
V: TRBV21-1
CDR3: CASSKSRRTGVTNEQFF
DNA: TGTGCCAGCAGCAAATCTAGAAGGACAGGGGTTACAAATGAGCAGTTCTTC

D: TRBD1
J: TRBJ2-1
size: .
V: TRBV20-1
CDR3: CSAIVTGTGYHNEQFF
DNA: TGCAGTGCTATAGTAACCGGGACAGGGTACCACAATGAGCAGTTCTTC

D: .
J: TRBJ2-1
size: .
V: TRBV7-2
CDR3: CASSLARPPVETQFF
DNA: TGTGCCAGCAGCTTAGCGAGACCGCCGGTAGAGACCCAGTTCTTC

D: .
J: TRBJ1-3
size: few
V: TRBV4-2
CDR3: CASSQEEPFSGNTIYF
DNA: TGTGCCAGCAGCCAAGAGGAGCCCTTCTCTGGAAACACCATATATTTT

D: .
J: TRBJ1-4
size: few
V: TRBV18
CDR3: CASSPPGAGNEKLFF
DNA: TGTGCCAGCTCACCACCGGGGGCCGGGAATGAAAAACTGTTTTTT

D: .
J: TRBJ1-2
size: .
V: TRBV7-9
CDR3: CASSDDNYGYTF
DNA: TGTGCCAGCAGCGACGACAACTATGGCTACACCTTC

D: TRBD2
J: TRBJ2-3
size: .
V: TRBV12-3/TRBV12-4
CDR3: CASSPVAGGIDTQYF
DNA: TGTGCCAGCAGTCCTGTAGCGGGGGGAATAGATACGCAGTATTTT

D: .
J: TRBJ1-6
size: few
V: TRBV6-6
CDR3: CASRPTGIGLPLHF
DNA: TGTGCCAGCAGACCCACAGGGATTGGTTTACCCCTCCACTTT

D: TRBD2
J: TRBJ2-1
size: once
V: TRBV14
CDR3: CASSQGSGGAVNEQFF
DNA: TGTGCCAGCAGCCAAGGAAGCGGGGGGGCCGTCAATGAGCAGTTCTTC

D: .
J: TRBJ2-3
size: .
V: TRBV7-3
CDR3: CASSPWGRITTDTQYF
DNA: TGTGCCAGCAGCCCCTGGGGGCGAATAACCACAGATACGCAGTATTTT

D: TRBD1
J: TRBJ1-4
size: few
V: TRBV6-5
CDR3: CASIDRVGEKLFF
DNA: TGTGCCAGCATCGACAGGGTAGGAGAAAAACTGTTTTTT

D: .
J: TRBJ2-2
size: .
V: TRBV6-2/TRBV6-3
CDR3: CATVSLGNTGELFF
DNA: TGTGCCACCGTCAGTCTGGGGAACACCGGGGAGCTGTTTTTT

D: TRBD2
J: TRBJ2-2
size: once
V: TRBV7-2
CDR3: CASSLDFAAGGLAGELFF
DNA: TGTGCCAGCAGCTTAGATTTTGCAGCGGGGGGGCTCGCCGGGGAGCTGTTTTTT

D: .
J: TRBJ1-1
size: .
V: TRBV5-5
CDR3: CASSSGRGTEAFF
DNA: TGTGCCAGCAGCTCTGGTAGAGGGACTGAAGCTTTCTTT

D: TRBD1
J: TRBJ1-5
size: .
V: TRBV27
CDR3: CASSAGGEGNQPQHF
DNA: TGTGCCAGCAGCGCAGGGGGCGAGGGCAATCAGCCCCAGCATTTT

D: .
J: TRBJ1-2
size: .
V: TRBV7-9
CDR3: CAGSLDPGAHGYTF
DNA: TGTGCCGGCAGCTTAGATCCGGGGGCCCATGGCTACACCTTC

D: .
J: TRBJ2-7
size: .
V: TRBV4-3
CDR3: CASSQDRGLSYEQYF
DNA: TGCGCCAGCAGCCAAGATCGTGGGCTTTCCTACGAGCAGTACTTC

D: TRBD1
J: TRBJ1-6
size: few
V: TRBV3-1
CDR3: CASSPRQGANSPLHF
DNA: TGTGCCAGCAGCCCCCGACAGGGGGCTAATTCACCCCTCCACTTT

D: TRBD1
J: TRBJ1-5
size: .
V: TRBV4-1
CDR3: CASSQGAATNQPQHF
DNA: TGCGCCAGCAGTCAGGGGGCGGCCACAAATCAGCCCCAGCATTTT

D: .
J: TRBJ1-6
size: once
V: TRBV4-1
CDR3: CASNQVTTANNSPLHF
DNA: TGCGCCAGCAACCAAGTGACGACAGCCAATAATTCACCCCTCCACTTT

D: .
J: TRBJ1-5
size: few
V: TRBV27
CDR3: CASSPVGGNSNQPQHF
DNA: TGTGCCAGCAGTCCCGTAGGTGGAAATAGCAATCAGCCCCAGCATTTT

D: .
J: TRBJ2-5
size: .
V: TRBV5-1
CDR3: CASSLEGFSETQYF
DNA: TGCGCCAGCAGCTTGGAGGGGTTTTCGGAGACCCAGTACTTC

D: .
J: TRBJ2-6
size: .
V: TRBV9
CDR3: CASSVAPMGGSSGANVLTF
DNA: TGTGCCAGCAGCGTAGCCCCGATGGGCGGATCCTCTGGGGCCAACGTCCTGACTTTC

D: .
J: TRBJ2-7
size: many
V: TRBV5-1
CDR3: CASSLAGGNYEQYF
DNA: TGCGCCAGCAGCTTGGCGGGGGGCAACTACGAGCAGTACTTC

D: .
J: TRBJ2-1
size: few
V: TRBV2
CDR3: CASSDQGNEQFF
DNA: TGTGCCAGCAGTGATCAGGGCAATGAGCAGTTCTTC

D: .
J: TRBJ2-2
size: .
V: TRBV20-1
CDR3: CSAPVGSGELFF
DNA: TGCAGTGCCCCCGTGGGATCCGGGGAGCTGTTTTTT

D: TRBD1
J: TRBJ2-3
size: .
V: TRBV20-1
CDR3: CSASGTGYSDTQYF
DNA: TGCAGTGCTAGTGGGACAGGGTACTCGGATACGCAGTATTTT

D: TRBD1
J: TRBJ2-5
size: .
V: TRBV25-1
CDR3: CVSTRQGGFVETQYF
DNA: TGTGTCAGCACCCGACAGGGTGGTTTTGTGGAGACCCAGTACTTC

D: .
J: TRBJ2-3
size: many
V: TRBV20-1
CDR3: CSARDRAGTDTQYF
DNA: TGCAGTGCTAGAGATCGGGCAGGCACAGATACGCAGTATTTT

D: .
J: TRBJ2-7
size: few
V: TRBV19
CDR3: CASSTAGGPYEQYF
DNA: TGTGCCAGTAGTACTGCGGGTGGGCCCTACGAGCAGTACTTC

D: .
J: TRBJ2-3
size: many
V: TRBV29-1
CDR3: CSVEGSGTDTQYF
DNA: TGCAGCGTTGAAGGGTCGGGCACAGATACGCAGTATTTT

D: .
J: TRBJ1-2
size: .
V: TRBV29-1
CDR3: CSARAGQGSIYGYTF
DNA: TGCAGCGCCAGGGCTGGGCAGGGAAGTATCTATGGCTACACCTTC

D: .
J: TRBJ2-2
size: few
V: TRBV29-1
CDR3: CSGWDGNTGELFF
DNA: TGCAGCGGGTGGGACGGGAACACCGGGGAGCTGTTTTTT

D: .
J: TRBJ2-1
size: .
V: TRBV12-3/TRBV12-4
CDR3: CASSLPQGFYNEQFF
DNA: TGTGCCAGCAGTTTACCGCAGGGGTTCTACAATGAGCAGTTCTTC

D: .
J: TRBJ1-2
size: .
V: TRBV27
CDR3: CASSPSGRGCGYTF
DNA: TGTGCCAGCAGTCCCTCAGGGCGTGGGTGTGGCTACACCTTC

D: .
J: TRBJ2-3
size: few
V: TRBV20-1
CDR3: CSARSRRLKLRDTQYF
DNA: TGCAGTGCTAGATCCCGCAGATTAAAGTTGAGAGATACGCAGTATTTT

D: .
J: TRBJ1-1
size: .
V: TRBV4-3
CDR3: CASSLGLINTEAFF
DNA: TGCGCCAGCAGCTTGGGACTGATTAACACTGAAGCTTTCTTT

D: .
J: TRBJ2-3
size: many
V: TRBV5-5
CDR3: CASSLLRQRTDTQYF
DNA: TGTGCCAGCAGCTTGTTACGGCAGCGCACAGATACGCAGTATTTT

D: TRBD1
J: TRBJ1-3
size: .
V: TRBV20-1
CDR3: CSARDAGGSGNTIYF
DNA: TGCAGTGCTAGAGACGCAGGGGGTTCTGGAAACACCATATATTTT

D: .
J: TRBJ2-3
size: many
V: TRBV2
CDR3: CASRGADTQYF
DNA: TGTGCCAGCAGGGGCGCGGATACGCAGTATTTT

D: .
J: TRBJ2-3
size: once
V: TRBV6-1
CDR3: CARGVMGDTQYF
DNA: TGTGCCAGGGGAGTTATGGGAGATACGCAGTATTTT

D: .
J: TRBJ2-1
size: few
V: TRBV12-3/TRBV12-4
CDR3: CASSSGYEDNEQFF
DNA: TGTGCCAGCAGTTCAGGGTATGAGGACAATGAGCAGTTCTTC

D: .
J: TRBJ2-3
size: .
V: TRBV5-1
CDR3: CASSLQQPDTQYF
DNA: TGCGCCAGCTCTCTCCAACAGCCAGATACGCAGTATTTT

D: TRBD1
J: TRBJ1-4
size: once
V: TRBV15
CDR3: CATSRETGVFANEKLFF
DNA: TGTGCCACCAGCAGGGAGACAGGGGTGTTTGCTAATGAAAAACTGTTTTTT

D: TRBD2
J: TRBJ2-7
size: many
V: TRBV12-3/TRBV12-4
CDR3: CASSGTSGDSYEQYF
DNA: TGTGCCAGCAGTGGGACTAGCGGTGATTCCTACGAGCAGTACTTC

D: .
J: TRBJ2-5
size: .
V: TRBV11-2
CDR3: CASSAPGYQETQYF
DNA: TGTGCCAGCAGCGCCCCGGGGTATCAAGAGACCCAGTACTTC

D: .
J: TRBJ2-3
size: few
V: TRBV5-5
CDR3: CASSQGTQDTQYF
DNA: TGTGCCAGCAGCCAAGGGACTCAAGATACGCAGTATTTT